The 18 T cell receptor beta chains in this list originate from one sample, sequenced in a study of T cells in women clearing cervical HPV infection. Repertoires were generated with immunoSEQ multiplex PCR, while TCRdb's copy carries only in-frame clones and drops some. Its clone listing holds tens of thousands of clones. The sample taken for sequencing was blood buffy coat. The receptors originated from a woman aged 18-70 years with a cervical HPV16 infection that either progressed to CIN3+ or cleared (not recorded which).

Regarding this clone: The CDR3 end is not reached by the read, which stops 3 residues before it; the germline J gene fills it in. The chain is built from TRBV20-1 and TRBJ2-5; D is perhaps TRBD2 (6 bases). In germline, CDR1 is DFQATT, CDR2 SNEGSKA (reference sequence). The CDR3 loop spans 15 amino acids. The ends were cut back, 5 bases at V and 5 bases at J, with 21 bases in the middle. The part of the CDR3 DNA that was read is TGCAGTGCTGACCCGGGACTCGCCTGGGGGGAGACC. This encodes CSADPGLAWGET. In full, the CDR3 is CSADPGLAWGETQYF.

Of note for this clone: The sequenced fragment ends 3 residues before the CDR3 boundary, so the rest is inferred from the germline J gene. The gene calls are TRBV5-1 and TRBJ2-2; 10 bases are shared with TRBD2. The CDR3 extends over 17 amino acids. Per germline, CDR1 SGHRS and CDR2 YFSETQ. V lost 3 bases, J lost 4 bases, and 9 bases stayed unmatched. The sequenced part of the CDR3 DNA is TGCGCCAGCAGCTCTGCCGAGCGGGGGGGAAGCACCGGGGAG. It yields the protein CASSSAERGGSTGE. The entire CDR3 is CASSSAERGGSTGELFF.

The sequenced CDR3 bases are TGCGCCAGCAGCCAAGACGCGGGCGCT. This gives the protein CASSQDAGA. The whole CDR3 protein reads CASSQDAGAAFF. This sequence joins TRBV4-1 and TRBJ1-1; D is unclear. The read stops 3 residues short of the end of the CDR3; the missing end is completed from the germline J gene. The V gene's germline CDR1 is MGHRA and CDR2 YSYEKL. The CDR3 is 12 amino acids.

On this clone: The CDR3 end is not reached by the read, which stops 3 residues before it; the germline J gene fills it in. This chain uses TRBV29-1 with TRBJ1-2; D is possibly TRBD1 (6 bases). V was trimmed by 7 bases and J by 4 bases, leaving 16 bases between them. Germline V lookup: CDR1 SQVTM, CDR2 ANQGSEA. This CDR3 has 13 residues. CDR3 bases read: TGCAGCGCCGACGAACAGGGTGGCTATGGC. Translation: CSADEQGGYG. Given in full, the CDR3 is CSADEQGGYGYTF. Looking up the rest from reference TRBV29-1 and TRBJ1-2 gives the full variable domain: SAVISQKPSRDICQRGTSLTIQCQVDSQVTMMFWYRQQPGQSLTLIATANQGSEATYESGFVIDKFPISRPNLTFSTLTVSNMSPEDSSIYLCSADEQGGYGYTFGSGTRLTVV.

On this clone itself: The read halts 3 residues ahead of the CDR3 end, with the missing end drawn from the germline J gene. This chain links TRBV14 with TRBJ1-4; D remains unclear. The CDR3 extends over 12 amino acids. V lost 1 base to trimming and J lost 8 bases, with 5 bases between them. Germline CDR1 reads SGHDN; CDR2 reads FVKESK. CDR3 sequence: CASSQGGEKLFF. The part of the CDR3 DNA that was read is TGTGCCAGCAGCCAAGGAGGGGAAAAA.

Details on this clone: The read ends 3 residues shy of where the CDR3 ends; the end is completed using the germline J gene. The chain couples TRBV5-1 to TRBJ1-1, with 7 bases lining up with TRBD1. With 4 bases clipped from V and 4 bases from J, the junction kept 1 base outside the gene matches. In germline, CDR1 is SGHRS, CDR2 YFSETQ. This CDR3 has 12 amino acids. The CDR3 sequence: CASSTGVTEAFF. The sequenced CDR3 bases are TGCGCCAGCAGCACAGGGGTCACTGAA.

Concerning this clone itself: The sequenced fragment ends 3 residues before the CDR3 boundary, so the rest is inferred from the germline J gene. V is TRBV12-5 and J is TRBJ1-5, with 7 bases matching TRBD1. This CDR3 region has 18 residues. J was trimmed by 2 bases and V by 4 bases; bases with no gene match: 14. Per the germline V gene, CDR1 is LGHNT and CDR2 is FRNRAP. The DNA read from the CDR3 is TGTGCTAGTGGTTCCGGGAGACAGGGCATGTTGGGCAATCAGCCC. Translated: CASGSGRQGMLGNQP. The entire CDR3 reads CASGSGRQGMLGNQPQHF.

As for this clone: Sequencing ends 3 residues short of the CDR3 end; the germline J gene provides the rest. V is TRBV12-3 or TRBV12-4 and J is TRBJ2-7; TRBD1 agrees at 11 bases. The CDR3 runs 15 residues. The junction had 9 bases not matched to a gene; V was cut back by 5 bases and J by 6 bases. CDR3 DNA, as far as it was read: TGTGCCAGCAGTGCGGGACAGGGGGTTCGCTGCGAG. Translating it yields CASSAGQGVRCE. The CDR3 in its entirety is CASSAGQGVRCEQYF.

Points on this clone: The read ends 3 residues early relative to the CDR3; the germline J gene fills the gap. The rearrangement links TRBV6-1 to TRBJ2-2; 13 nucleotides align to TRBD2. Germline V gene lookup returns CDR1 MNHNS and CDR2 SASEGT. V trimming: 4 bases; J trimming: 5 bases; junction bases outside the gene matches: 1. The CDR3 sequence is 15 residues long. CDR3 region: CASSATSGGTGELFF. Incomplete CDR3 DNA: TGTGCCAGCAGTGCGACTAGCGGGGGGACCGGGGAG.

To note about this clone: The observed sequence ends 3 residues before the CDR3 terminus, with the missing tail filled in from the germline J gene. The chain couples TRBV14 to TRBJ1-4; D might be TRBD1 (5 bases). CDR1 SGHDN and CDR2 FVKESK come from the germline V gene. The CDR3 consists of 14 residues. The V end lost 0 bases, the J end lost 10 bases, and 12 bases lay between the germline ends. The CDR3 protein is CASSQEEGRGKLFF. The part of the CDR3 DNA that was read is TGTGCCAGCAGCCAAGAAGAAGGGAGGGGAAAA.

CDR3: CASSARGSNQPQHF. CDR3 bases read: TGTGCCAGCAGTGCTCGAGGTAGCAATCAGCCC. The rearrangement links TRBV2 to TRBJ1-5; no clear D gene. The sequence runs out 3 residues before the end of the CDR3; the remainder is reconstructed from the germline J gene. This CDR3 is 14 amino acids long. Germline V gene data show CDR1 as SNHLY and CDR2 as FYNNEI. Trimming removed 4 bases at V and 0 bases at J, with 7 bases between.

Comments on this clone: The read gets to within 3 residues of the CDR3 end, and the germline J gene fills in the rest. The chain has TRBV5-1 and TRBJ2-5; TRBD2 matches at 10 bases. V was pared by 5 bases and J by 5 bases, with 6 bases of the junction left unmatched. This CDR3 region has 14 residues. Germline V gene data show CDR1 as SGHRS and CDR2 as YFSETQ. Incomplete CDR3 DNA: TGCGCCAGCAGTGCACTAGCGGGGCGGGAGACC. It translates to CASSALAGRET. The CDR3 reads in full as CASSALAGRETQYF.

For this clone: The read falls 3 residues short of the CDR3 end, and the missing part is taken from the germline J gene. J is TRBJ2-3 and V is TRBV5-5; D is perhaps TRBD1 (5 bases). Trimming stripped 4 bases from V and 4 bases from J, with 10 bases between. The germline CDR1 and CDR2 sequences are SGHKS and YYEKEE (reference sequence). The CDR3 runs 13 residues. The chain's CDR3 is CASSGQGADTQYF. CDR3 DNA (partial): TGTGCCAGCAGCGGTCAGGGTGCAGATACG.

Concerning this clone: The read falls 3 residues short of the CDR3 end, and the missing part is taken from the germline J gene. This chain connects TRBV11-3 to TRBJ1-4; no clear D. Germline-derived CDR1 and CDR2 are SGHNT and YENEEA. V was trimmed by 1 base and J by 8 bases, leaving 5 bases between them. The CDR3 sequence is 12 residues long. CDR3 DNA (partial): TGTGCCAGCAGCTTAGTGCAGGAAAAA. Protein product: CASSLVQEK. The full CDR3 protein reads CASSLVQEKLFF.

As to this clone: The read stops 3 residues short of the end of the CDR3; the missing end is completed from the germline J gene. The chain carries TRBV5-1 and TRBJ1-5; D is perhaps TRBD1 (6 bases). The CDR3 contains 14 residues. Germline V gene data show CDR1 as SGHRS and CDR2 as YFSETQ. Trimming pared 0 bases from V and 2 bases from J, leaving 6 bases between. The DNA read from the CDR3 is TGCGCCAGCAGCTTGGCAGGGGGCAATCAGCCC. It codes for CASSLAGGNQP. The entire CDR3 protein is CASSLAGGNQPQHF.

The chain's CDR3 is CASNRVVNTEAFF. The sequenced CDR3 bases are TGTGCCAGCAACCGGGTCGTGAACACTGAA. The gene calls are TRBV2 and TRBJ1-1, with D unresolved. Read sequence stops 3 residues before the CDR3 end, and the germline J gene provides the missing end. The CDR3 is 13 residues long. In germline, CDR1 is SNHLY, CDR2 FYNNEI. V dropped 7 bases and J dropped 0 bases, with 9 bases sitting between them.

With respect to this clone: The read ends 3 residues shy of where the CDR3 ends; the end is completed using the germline J gene. This chain joins TRBV11-1 and TRBJ1-1; the D gene is possibly TRBD1 (5 bases). Germline V gene sequence: CDR1 SGHAT, CDR2 FQDESV (reference sequence). V lost 5 bases and J 2 bases, leaving 15 bases between the germline ends. CDR3 length: 15 amino acids. CDR3 amino acids: CASSLREGLNTEAFF. The sequenced CDR3 bases are TGTGCCAGCAGCCTCCGGGAGGGACTTAACACTGAA.

The sequenced part of the CDR3 DNA is TGTGCCAGTAGTAAGGACAGGGTTTCCTCCTACGAG. Its protein is CASSKDRVSSYE. The full CDR3 sequence reads CASSKDRVSSYEQYF. The gene calls are TRBV19 and TRBJ2-7, with 8 bases matching TRBD1. The read falls 3 residues short of the CDR3 end, and the missing part is taken from the germline J gene. The length of the CDR3 is 15 residues. V was pared by 4 bases and J by 0 bases, with 5 bases of the junction left unmatched. Germline assignment: CDR1 LNHDA and CDR2 SQIVND (reference sequence).